This T cell receptor (beta chain) was recorded in a study of long-term antiretroviral therapy in people with HIV. This CDR3 is built from 14 residues. Germline CDR1 is MNHEY and CDR2 is SMNVEV (reference sequence). Trimming stripped 5 bases from V and 6 bases from J, with 16 bases between. The libraries were made with immunoSEQ v3.0 at survey level. Generated by immunoSEQ multiplex PCR, the TCRdb table keeps only in-frame clones and is missing some. The sample lists 16,000 or so clones; approximately 95% were seen once. The sequence was obtained from a man aged 30-40 years with HIV. The rearrangement uses TRBV27 and TRBJ1-1; weak D call: TRBD1 (6 bases). The sequencing here drew on unsorted PBMCs, taken more than 10 years after starting antiretroviral therapy. CDR3 nucleotide sequence: TGTGCCAGCAGTGTCTTACAGGGTTCCCCTGAAGCTTTCTTT. The encoded protein is CASSVLQGSPEAFF.